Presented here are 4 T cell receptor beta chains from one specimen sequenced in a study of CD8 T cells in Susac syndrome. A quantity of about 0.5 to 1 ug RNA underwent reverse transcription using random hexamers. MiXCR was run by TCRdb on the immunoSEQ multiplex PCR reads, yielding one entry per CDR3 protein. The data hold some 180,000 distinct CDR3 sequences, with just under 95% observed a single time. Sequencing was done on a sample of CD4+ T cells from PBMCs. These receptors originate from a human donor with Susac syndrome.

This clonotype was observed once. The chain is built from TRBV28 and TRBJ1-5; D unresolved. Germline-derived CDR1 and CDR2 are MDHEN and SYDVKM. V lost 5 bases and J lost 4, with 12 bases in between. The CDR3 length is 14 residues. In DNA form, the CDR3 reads TGTGCCAGCAGTCACCGACAACTAAATCAGCCCCAGCATTTT. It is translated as CASSHRQLNQPQHF.

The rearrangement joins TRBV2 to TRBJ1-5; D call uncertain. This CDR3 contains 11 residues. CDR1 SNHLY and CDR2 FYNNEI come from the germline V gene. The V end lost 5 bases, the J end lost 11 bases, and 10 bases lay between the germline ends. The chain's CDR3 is CASSLLMTQHF. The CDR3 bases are TGTGCCAGCAGTCTCCTCATGACCCAGCATTTT.

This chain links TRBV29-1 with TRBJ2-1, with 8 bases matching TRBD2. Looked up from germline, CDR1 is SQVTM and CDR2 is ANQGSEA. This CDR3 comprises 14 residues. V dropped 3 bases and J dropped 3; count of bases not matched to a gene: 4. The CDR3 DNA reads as TGCAGCGTTGACTCCCGGGAGGGCTACAATGAGCAGTTCTTC. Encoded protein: CSVDSREGYNEQFF.

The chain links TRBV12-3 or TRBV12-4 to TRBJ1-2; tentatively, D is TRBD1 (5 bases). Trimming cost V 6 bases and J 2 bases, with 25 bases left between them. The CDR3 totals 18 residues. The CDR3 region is CASSHHSWFTEGNYGYTF. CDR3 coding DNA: TGTGCCAGCAGCCACCACAGTTGGTTCACGGAGGGGAACTATGGCTACACCTTC.